The source of this T cell receptor (beta chain) is a study of T cell clonality in common variable immunodeficiency. Germline values: CDR1 SQVTM, CDR2 ANQGSEA. V lost 6 bases to trimming and J lost 7 bases; unmatched junction nucleotides: 5. The length of the CDR3 is 12 residues. This clone has ten or more counts. Sequencing ends 3 residues short of the CDR3 end; the germline J gene provides the rest. The protocol was immunoSEQ multiplex PCR, while the TCRdb copy is restricted to in-frame clones and leaves out a portion. This sample comprises tens of thousands of clones, none seen once only. This receptor was taken from a person aged 18 to 69 in good health. The V call is TRBV29-1, the J call TRBJ2-1; 8 bases map to TRBD1. The sequenced sample was peripheral blood mononuclear cells. Incomplete CDR3 DNA: TGCAGCGTACTCAGGGGGCGTAATGAG. It codes for CSVLRGRNE. The entire CDR3 reads CSVLRGRNEQFF.